These T cell receptor beta chains were read from a single sample in a study of beta chain features in type 1 diabetes. Assay used: immunoSEQ multiplex PCR; TCRdb lists only in-frame clones, some missing. Of over 150,000 clones in the sample, 6.5% to 8.5% were seen once. Sequencing input: central memory CD4+ T cells from blood. The receptors here all came from a young woman with type 1 diabetes. Each CDR3 is given with its conserved first and last residue. Fields, in order: V gene, clone size, D gene, J gene, CDR3 protein, CDR3 DNA. A D gene is named only where the DNA matches it firmly. Clone size appears in some rows only: once, few, many, or a class for an expanded clone.

>TRBV27|-|-|TRBJ2-2
CASSLMGPLFAGPNTGELFF
TGTGCCAGCAGTTTAATGGGACCGCTGTTTGCGGGACCCAACACCGGGGAGCTGTTTTTT
>TRBV15|few|TRBD2|TRBJ2-2
CATGAGGRTGELFF
TGTGCCACCGGGGCGGGAGGTCGGACCGGGGAGCTGTTTTTT
>TRBV27|-|TRBD1|TRBJ2-5
CASSLRPPGQGATQYF
TGTGCCAGCAGTTTAAGGCCTCCGGGACAGGGGGCGACCCAGTACTTC
>TRBV11-2|-|TRBD2|TRBJ2-3
CASSPRTSGTGDTQYF
TGTGCCAGCAGCCCCCGGACTAGCGGGACGGGAGATACGCAGTATTTT
>TRBV5-6|few|TRBD2|TRBJ2-3
CASSLRLAGPTDTQYF
TGTGCCAGCAGCTTACGACTAGCGGGACCCACAGATACGCAGTATTTT
>TRBV14|-|TRBD2|TRBJ2-7
CASSQVGGSGNEQYF
TGTGCCAGCAGCCAAGTCGGCGGGAGTGGGAACGAGCAGTACTTC
>TRBV4-2|-|TRBD2|TRBJ2-5
CASSQEARAGGGETQYF
TGTGCCAGCAGCCAAGAGGCTAGAGCGGGAGGTGGGGAGACCCAGTACTTC
>TRBV19|few|TRBD2|TRBJ2-2
CASSMPSGSLNTGELFF
TGTGCCAGTAGTATGCCTAGCGGGAGCCTCAACACCGGGGAGCTGTTTTTT
>TRBV5-4|-|-|TRBJ2-1
CASSLQREQFF
TGTGCCAGCAGCTTACAGCGGGAGCAGTTCTTC
>TRBV19|few|-|TRBJ2-7
CASSLRGALDYEQYF
TGTGCCAGTAGTCTCCGCGGGGCCTTAGACTACGAGCAGTACTTC
>TRBV7-2|few|TRBD1|TRBJ1-5
CASSPQTGGNQPQHF
TGTGCCAGCAGCCCCCAAACAGGGGGCAATCAGCCCCAGCATTTT